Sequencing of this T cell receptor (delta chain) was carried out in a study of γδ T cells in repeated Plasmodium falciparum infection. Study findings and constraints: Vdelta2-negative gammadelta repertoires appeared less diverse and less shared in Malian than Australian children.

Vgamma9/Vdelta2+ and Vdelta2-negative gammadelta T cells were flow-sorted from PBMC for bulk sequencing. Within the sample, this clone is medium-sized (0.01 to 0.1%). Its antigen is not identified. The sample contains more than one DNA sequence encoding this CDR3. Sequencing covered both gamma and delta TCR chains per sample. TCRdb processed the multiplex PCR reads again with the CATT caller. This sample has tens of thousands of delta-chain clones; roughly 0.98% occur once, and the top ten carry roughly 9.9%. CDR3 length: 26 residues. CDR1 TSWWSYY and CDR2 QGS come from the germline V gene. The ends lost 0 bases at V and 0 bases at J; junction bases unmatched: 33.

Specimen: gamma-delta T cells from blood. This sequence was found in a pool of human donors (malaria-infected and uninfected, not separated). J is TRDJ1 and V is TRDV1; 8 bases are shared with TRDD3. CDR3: CALGELFGGPVLTAYWGLPYTDKLIF. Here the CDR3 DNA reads TGTGCTCTTGGGGAACTGTTCGGGGGGCCAGTCTTGACTGCGTACTGGGGGTTACCTTACACCGATAAACTCATCTTT.